One sample yielded the 8 T cell receptor beta chains listed below, sequenced in a study of CD8 T cells in ankylosing spondylitis. Using its own MiXCR run on the 5' RACE reads, TCRdb lists one record per CDR3 protein. The sample gives under 300,000 distinct CDR3 sequences, about 10% of which show up once; 2.6% is in the top ten. Material: blood, either unsorted or a sorted T cell fraction (not recorded which). The receptors originated from a male donor with ankylosing spondylitis or in good health (not recorded which).

This clonotype was recorded many times. CDR3 region: CASSIEAGMTEAFF. In DNA, the CDR3 is TGTGCCAGCAGTATAGAGGCAGGGATGACTGAAGCTTTCTTT. The rearrangement uses TRBV6-1 and TRBJ1-1, with a weak D call TRBD1 (5 bases). V was trimmed by 5 bases and J by 5 bases, leaving 15 bases between them. Germline V gives CDR1 MNHNS, CDR2 SASEGT. This CDR3 contains 14 residues.

V gene TRBV29-1 combines with J gene TRBJ2-1; no firm D call. Deletions cut 7 bases from V and 6 bases from J, with 4 bases between. The CDR3 sequence is 9 residues long. CDR1 and CDR2 (germline): SQVTM, ANQGSEA. CDR3 nucleotide sequence: TGCAGCGCCTCCAATGAGCAGTTCTTC. Translating gives CSASNEQFF.

Many counts were recorded for this clonotype. V and J are TRBV28 and TRBJ1-2; possible D gene TRBD1, 5 bases. The V end lost 6 bases, the J end lost 4 bases, and 12 bases lay between the germline ends. CDR3 length: 13 amino acids. Germline CDR1 MDHEN, CDR2 SYDVKM. CDR3 in DNA: TGTGCCAGCAGAACCGGGACGGCCTATGGCTACACCTTC. It codes for CASRTGTAYGYTF.

This chain connects TRBV6-5 to TRBJ2-1, with 7 bases fitting TRBD1. Looked up from germline, CDR1 is MNHEY and CDR2 is SVGAGI. Trimming took 0 bases from V and 4 from J; bases not matched to a gene: 9. The CDR3 contains 17 residues. The CDR3 DNA is TGTGCCAGCAGTTACTCGGGGTCCCGGGACAGTTACAATGAGCAGTTCTTC. It specifies CASSYSGSRDSYNEQFF.

This clonotype showed up just a few times. The chain uses TRBV7-7 and TRBJ2-7; D could derive from TRBD1 or TRBD2 (5 bases each). The CDR3 has 15 residues. The germline V gene has CDR1 SSHAT and CDR2 FNYEAQ (reference sequence). V was pared by 0 bases and J by 2 bases, with 11 bases between. CDR3 sequence: CASSLASGLAYEQYF. The CDR3 DNA sequence: TGTGCCAGCAGCTTAGCTTCGGGGCTTGCCTACGAGCAGTACTTC.

The chain recombines TRBV6-2 or TRBV6-3 with TRBJ1-1; D perhaps matches TRBD1 (5 bases). Trimming removed 2 bases from V and 1 base from J, with 11 bases in between. This CDR3 spans 15 amino acids. From germline, CDR1 is MNHEY and CDR2 SVGEGT. In nucleotides, the CDR3 is TGTGCCAGCAGTTACATTGCGGGGCCGAACACTGAAGCTTTCTTT. As protein: CASSYIAGPNTEAFF.

Ten or more counts support this clonotype. The V gene is TRBV5-1, the J gene TRBJ2-1; no clear D gene. The CDR3 is 13 residues long. Germline-derived CDR1 and CDR2 are SGHRS and YFSETQ. The germline V and J ends were trimmed by 5 bases and 8 bases, with 14 bases remaining between them. CDR3 amino acids: CASRLLGIDEQFF. The CDR3 DNA sequence: TGCGCCAGCAGACTATTGGGGATCGATGAGCAGTTCTTC.

In this sample, this clonotype turned up a few times. This rearrangement joins TRBV5-6 to TRBJ1-1; D perhaps matches TRBD1 (6 bases). Trimming stripped 3 bases from V and 0 bases from J, with 9 bases between. The germline V gene has CDR1 SGHDT and CDR2 YYEEEE. CDR3 length equals 14 residues. CDR3 residues: CASSYDRMNTEAFF. The CDR3 DNA is TGTGCCAGCAGCTACGACAGGATGAACACTGAAGCTTTCTTT.